One and the same sample provided the 30 T cell receptor beta chains below, sequenced in a study of blood T cell repertoires in COVID-19. Data came from immunoSEQ multiplex PCR; TCRdb stores just in-frame clones and leaves some out. The sample lists 210,000 or so clones, about four fifths seen once, with over 6.5% in the top ten. The source material was peripheral blood. Every receptor here comes from an elderly woman with COVID-19, enrolled during active disease.

This sequence joins TRBV18 and TRBJ2-7; 9 positions agree with TRBD1. The length of the CDR3 is 14 residues. V shed 2 bases, J shed 4 bases, and the junction held 3 bases outside the gene matches. From germline, CDR1 is KGHSH and CDR2 LQKENI. The CDR3 DNA follows: TGTGCCAGCTCACCAAGGGACAGGGTATACGAGCAGTACTTC. Its protein product is CASSPRDRVYEQYF.

This clone was counted between two and nine times. The V call is TRBV5-1, the J call TRBJ1-1; no definite D call. Trimming removed 4 bases from V and 4 bases from J, with 14 bases in between. The germline V gene encodes CDR1 SGHRS and CDR2 YFSETQ. The CDR3 loop spans 14 amino acids. The CDR3 reads CASSEVTPPTEAFF. In DNA, the CDR3 is TGCGCCAGCAGCGAGGTTACACCCCCCACTGAAGCTTTCTTT. The whole variable domain, remainder taken from reference TRBV5-1 and TRBJ1-1, is KAGVTQTPRYLIKTRGQQVTLSCSPISGHRSVSWYQQTPGQGLQFLFEYFSETQRNKGNFPGRFSGRQFSNSRSEMNVSTLELGDSALYLCASSEVTPPTEAFFGQGTRLTVV.

The V gene is TRBV18, the J gene TRBJ1-1; no clear D gene. CDR3 size: 14 residues. CDR1 and CDR2 from the germline V gene are KGHSH and LQKENI. V lost 0 bases and J 6 bases, leaving 11 bases between the germline ends. The CDR3 DNA follows: TGTGCCAGCTCACCACCTGCGGCAGCCGCTGAAGCTTTCTTT. Amino acid sequence: CASSPPAAAAEAFF.

This chain connects TRBV19 to TRBJ1-4; TRBD1 aligns across 8 bases. This CDR3 spans 16 amino acids. With 1 base clipped from V and 6 bases from J, the junction kept 7 bases outside the gene matches. Germline assignment: CDR1 LNHDA and CDR2 SQIVND (reference sequence). The CDR3 bases are TGTGCCAGTAGTATAGGGGCGGGACAGGTCGATGAAAAACTGTTTTTT. Residues: CASSIGAGQVDEKLFF.

V usage is TRBV3-1 (or the pseudogene TRBV3-2) and J usage is TRBJ2-2; no definite D call. From germline, CDR1 is LGHDT and CDR2 YNNKEL (reference sequence). The CDR3 is 13 residues long. V lost 0 bases to trimming and J lost 9 bases, with 8 bases between them. The CDR3 DNA reads TGTGCCAGCAGCCAAGACAGGCACCGGGAGCTGTTTTTT. Translated: CASSQDRHRELFF.

This sequence joins TRBV20-1 and TRBJ1-1; 7 nucleotides agree with TRBD1. CDR1 is DFQATT and CDR2 is SNEGSKA in the germline V gene (reference sequence). The V segment lost 3 bases and the J segment 7 bases; nucleotides outside the gene matches: 11. This CDR3 spans 14 amino acids. Here the CDR3 reads CSASRPTGNGEAFF. In DNA, the CDR3 is TGCAGTGCTAGTCGCCCGACAGGGAACGGTGAAGCTTTCTTT.

V usage is TRBV4-1 and J usage is TRBJ1-5; D is unresolved. Trimming removed 0 bases from V and 7 bases from J, with 16 bases in between. CDR3 size: 16 residues. Germline V CDR1 and CDR2: MGHRA, YSYEKL. The CDR3: CASSQDGVLGTQPQHF. In nucleotides, the CDR3 is TGCGCCAGCAGCCAAGACGGGGTCCTGGGAACGCAGCCCCAGCATTTT.

Here the CDR3 DNA reads TGTGCCAGCAGTAGGGCTAGCGGGGGCGAAGAGACCCAGTACTTC. It codes for CASSRASGGEETQYF. This chain connects TRBV2 to TRBJ2-5; 10 positions agree with TRBD2. V trimming: 5 bases; J trimming: 3 bases; junction bases outside the gene matches: 6. The CDR3 totals 15 residues. Germline CDR1 and CDR2: SNHLY and FYNNEI.

The chain combines TRBV7-6 with TRBJ2-7, with 7 bases lining up with TRBD1. Looked up from germline, CDR1 is SGHVS and CDR2 is FNYEAQ. The V segment lost 5 bases and the J segment 6 bases; nucleotides outside the gene matches: 13. CDR3 length: 15 residues. Here the CDR3 DNA reads TGTGCCAGCAGCGCAAATTTTAGGGGGCCCCGCGAGCAGTACTTC. This sequence encodes CASSANFRGPREQYF.

The DNA for the CDR3 is TGTGCCAGCAGCTCGGGGACTTCCTACGAGCAGTACTTC. Its translation is CASSSGTSYEQYF. The chain uses TRBV9 and TRBJ2-7; D may be TRBD2 (6 bases). V lost 4 bases, J lost 1 base, and 9 bases lay in between. The CDR3 is 13 amino acids. Per the germline V gene, CDR1 is SGDLS and CDR2 is YYNGEE.

This rearrangement joins TRBV12-3 or TRBV12-4 to TRBJ1-5, with a possible D match to TRBD1 (6 bases). This CDR3 region has 13 residues. Trimming pared 5 bases from V and 9 bases from J, leaving 14 bases between. CDR3 nucleotides: TGTGCCAGCAGTCTAGGGGCAGGGGCGCCCCAGCATTTT. It codes for CASSLGAGAPQHF.

This chain links TRBV2 with TRBJ2-1; D is perhaps TRBD1 (5 bases). This CDR3 spans 15 amino acids. Trimming cost V 2 bases and J 1 base, with 9 bases left between them. Germline-derived CDR1 and CDR2 are SNHLY and FYNNEI. The CDR3 region is CASSEQGYSYNEQFF. The CDR3 DNA reads as TGTGCCAGCAGTGAACAGGGCTATTCCTACAATGAGCAGTTCTTC.

The CDR3 is CASSESAGGLYEQYF. DNA for the CDR3: TGTGCCAGCAGTGAATCGGCGGGGGGCTTATACGAGCAGTACTTC. V and J are TRBV25-1 and TRBJ2-7, with 8 bases fitting TRBD2. The CDR3 is 15 residues long. J lost 4 bases, V lost 1 base, and 6 bases had no gene match. Germline V lookup: CDR1 MGHDK, CDR2 SYGVNS.

The V gene is TRBV28, the J gene TRBJ1-1, with TRBD1 as a possible D gene (6 bases). This CDR3 has 15 amino acids. V was cut by 3 bases and J by 1 base, with 12 bases left in between. CDR1 is MDHEN, CDR2 SYDVKM, per germline. CDR3 coding DNA: TGTGCCAGCAGTTTCCGTGGGGGGGCGAACACTGAAGCTTTCTTT. This sequence encodes CASSFRGGANTEAFF. Variable domain in full (rest from reference TRBV28 and TRBJ1-1): DVKVTQSSRYLVKRTGEKVFLECVQDMDHENMFWYRQDPGLGLRLIYFSYDVKMKEKGDIPEGYSVSREKKERFSLILESASTNQTSMYLCASSFRGGANTEAFFGQGTRLTVV.

This chain uses TRBV6-4 with TRBJ2-7, with D tentatively TRBD1 (6 bases). Germline loops: CDR1 MRHNA, CDR2 SNTAGT. V dropped 6 bases and J dropped 5 bases, with 11 bases sitting between them. The CDR3 contains 12 residues. CDR3 in DNA: TGTGCCAGCAGGAACAGGGACAACGAGCAGTACTTC. It codes for CASRNRDNEQYF.

The chain combines TRBV7-9 with TRBJ1-2; 7 nucleotides line up with TRBD1. Trimming at V came to 6 bases and at J to 3 bases, leaving 22 bases not matched to a gene. The CDR3 totals 19 residues. Per germline, CDR1 SEHNR and CDR2 FQNEAQ (reference sequence). CDR3 residues: CASSPPHRGASSPDYGYTF. In DNA form, the CDR3 reads TGTGCCAGCAGTCCACCCCACAGGGGCGCTAGCTCCCCCGACTATGGCTACACCTTC.

The rearrangement uses TRBV5-1 and TRBJ1-4, with a tentative D call TRBD1 (6 bases). Germline CDR1 reads SGHRS; CDR2 reads YFSETQ. The CDR3 contains 15 residues. The germline V and J ends were trimmed by 1 base and 3 bases, with 10 bases remaining between them. CDR3 residues: CASSLPQGSNEKLFF. Written as DNA, the CDR3 is TGCGCCAGCAGCTTGCCGCAGGGGTCTAATGAAAAACTGTTTTTT.

The rearrangement joins TRBV2 to TRBJ2-1, with a tentative D call TRBD2 (6 bases). V was pared by 6 bases and J by 5 bases, with 11 bases between. The CDR3 has 13 residues. Germline V gene sequence: CDR1 SNHLY, CDR2 FYNNEI. The CDR3 protein is CASRDGLNNEQFF. The CDR3 DNA reads as TGTGCCAGCAGGGACGGACTAAACAATGAGCAGTTCTTC.

V usage is TRBV21-1 and J usage is TRBJ2-7; the table's D call, TRBD1, was not checked against the DNA. TRBV21-1 is listed as a pseudogene. This CDR3 region has 13 residues. The CDR3 nucleotides are TGTGCCAGCAGCAAGCCCGGGACAGGGGTGCAGTACTTC. It codes for CASSKPGTGVQYF.

This chain links TRBV19 with TRBJ1-4; D is ambiguous. V was cut by 2 bases and J by 8 bases, with 9 bases left in between. Germline CDR1 LNHDA, CDR2 SQIVND (reference sequence). The CDR3 loop spans 13 amino acids. This CDR3 reads CASSIRREEKLFF. CDR3 sequence (DNA): TGTGCCAGTAGTATAAGGCGGGAGGAAAAACTGTTTTTT.

The chain uses TRBV28 and TRBJ1-2; no clear D. Per the germline V gene, CDR1 is MDHEN and CDR2 is SYDVKM. The CDR3 length is 11 residues. Trimming took off 6 bases at V and 8 bases at J, with 10 bases between the two ends. CDR3 coding DNA: TGTGCCAGCAGCCAACTAGGGGGCTACACCTTC. Protein product: CASSQLGGYTF.

This clone has just a few counts. CDR3 amino acids: CASMGGWYGYTF. The CDR3 nucleotides are TGTGCCAGCATGGGGGGGTGGTATGGCTACACCTTC. The V and J genes are TRBV2 and TRBJ1-2; a weak D match, TRBD1 (5 bases). The germline V and J ends were trimmed by 7 bases and 5 bases, with 11 bases remaining between them. CDR3 size: 12 residues. The germline CDR1 and CDR2 sequences are SNHLY and FYNNEI.

The chain combines TRBV9 with TRBJ1-6; D perhaps matches TRBD1 (6 bases). Germline V gene data show CDR1 as SGDLS and CDR2 as YYNGEE. The CDR3 contains 14 residues. Trimming shortened V by 3 bases and J by 10 bases, and 14 bases separated the two germline ends. CDR3: CASSASQGVSPLHF. CDR3 bases: TGTGCCAGCAGCGCCTCACAGGGAGTCTCACCCCTCCACTTT.

This clone was seen a single time. This chain links TRBV18 with TRBJ2-5; 9 bases are shared with TRBD2. J gave up 7 bases and V 2 bases, and 2 bases lay outside the gene matches. Germline lookup yields CDR1 KGHSH and CDR2 LQKENI. The CDR3 runs 13 residues. In DNA form, the CDR3 reads TGTGCCAGCTCACCAAAACTAGCGGGGACCCAGTACTTC. As protein: CASSPKLAGTQYF. The whole variable domain, filled in from reference TRBV18 and TRBJ2-5, reads NAGVMQNPRHLVRRRGQEARLRCSPMKGHSHVYWYRQLPEEGLKFMVYLQKENIIDESGMPKERFSAEFPKEGPSILRIQQVVRGDSAAYFCASSPKLAGTQYFGPGTRLLVL.

J is TRBJ1-4 and V is TRBV2; TRBD1 agrees at 10 bases. This CDR3 has 16 residues. Germline V gene sequence: CDR1 SNHLY, CDR2 FYNNEI. J lost 4 bases, V lost 5 bases, and 7 bases had no gene match. CDR3 loop: CASSTGTGVINEKLFF. The CDR3 nucleotides read TGTGCCAGCAGTACCGGGACAGGGGTAATTAATGAAAAACTGTTTTTT.

Only one count was recorded for this clone. The chain carries TRBV19 and TRBJ2-3, with TRBD2 as a possible D gene (6 bases). Trimming pared 10 bases from V and 8 bases from J, leaving 19 bases between. Germline V lookup: CDR1 LNHDA, CDR2 SQIVND (reference sequence). The CDR3 is 13 amino acids. CDR3 in amino acids: CATKTGRRGTQYF. The CDR3, as DNA: TGTGCCACCAAAACCGGACGGCGGGGTACGCAGTATTTT.

The rearrangement links TRBV20-1 to TRBJ1-2; D ambiguous. CDR3 length equals 11 residues. With 7 bases removed from V and 3 bases from J, the gap between germline ends came to 9 bases. CDR1 and CDR2 (germline): DFQATT, SNEGSKA (reference sequence). This chain's CDR3 is CSVNRDYGYTF. As DNA, the CDR3 is TGCAGTGTTAACAGAGACTATGGCTACACCTTC.

V and J are TRBV5-1 and TRBJ2-7, with TRBD2 matching over 11 bases. Germline-derived CDR1 and CDR2 are SGHRS and YFSETQ. V lost 2 bases and J lost 5; bases outside the gene matches: 6. The CDR3 has 15 amino acids. CDR3 coding DNA: TGCGCCAGCAGCTTAACTAGCGGGAGAACCAACGAGCAGTACTTC. Amino acids: CASSLTSGRTNEQYF.

The V call is TRBV2, the J call TRBJ2-1; 8 positions match TRBD2. The CDR3 runs 17 residues. Germline assignment: CDR1 SNHLY and CDR2 FYNNEI. The trim removed 6 bases at V and 4 bases at J, leaving 14 bases unmatched. CDR3 region: CASRPTGGGRLYNEQFF. CDR3 DNA: TGTGCCAGCAGACCCACGGGAGGGGGACGTCTATACAATGAGCAGTTCTTC.

This clone appeared a few times. This chain uses TRBV28 with TRBJ1-4; 10 nucleotides agree with TRBD1. With V trimmed by 5 bases and J by 6 bases, 6 bases remained unmatched. Per the germline V gene, CDR1 is MDHEN and CDR2 is SYDVKM. The CDR3 loop spans 15 amino acids. CDR3 in DNA: TGTGCCAGCAGTCGATGGACAGGGGGTGATGAAAAACTGTTTTTT. Its translation: CASSRWTGGDEKLFF.